One sample yielded the 7 T cell receptor beta chains listed below, sequenced in a study of blood T cell repertoires in COVID-19. Repertoires were generated with immunoSEQ multiplex PCR, while TCRdb's copy carries only in-frame clones and drops some. The data show about 76,000 clones, around nine tenths seen once. The sample comprised peripheral blood. The receptors were sampled from a human donor in a cohort sampled during active COVID-19.

J is TRBJ2-3 and V is TRBV6-6; D gene uncertain. Trimming removed 3 bases from V and 4 bases from J, with 8 bases in between. This CDR3 has 13 amino acids. CDR1 and CDR2 from the germline V gene are MNHNY and SVGAGI (reference sequence). The CDR3 region is CASSYSSSDTQYF. In DNA, the CDR3 is TGTGCCAGCAGTTATTCTTCGTCAGATACGCAGTATTTT.

The rearrangement joins TRBV12-5 to TRBJ2-1, with 11 bases fitting TRBD2. The germline gives CDR1 LGHNT, CDR2 FRNRAP. The CDR3 totals 20 residues. The V and J ends lost 0 bases and 2 bases, in that order; junction bases with no gene match: 12. The CDR3 region is CASGLVAPLLAGGPYNEQFF. The CDR3 DNA reads TGTGCTAGTGGTTTGGTAGCCCCTCTTTTAGCGGGGGGGCCCTACAATGAGCAGTTCTTC.

The J gene is TRBJ1-2, the V gene TRBV3-1 (or the pseudogene TRBV3-2); 7 bases are a match to TRBD1. There are 15 residues in the CDR3. The trim removed 4 bases at V and 0 bases at J, leaving 5 bases unmatched. Per the germline V gene, CDR1 is LGHDT and CDR2 is YNNKEL (reference sequence). The CDR3 loop is CASSLTDRPNYGYTF. CDR3 DNA: TGTGCCAGCAGCCTAACGGACAGGCCTAACTATGGCTACACCTTC.

This rearrangement joins TRBV6-5 to TRBJ2-3; 10 bases line up with TRBD2. Germline CDR1 MNHEY, CDR2 SVGAGI. The length of the CDR3 is 14 residues. With 8 bases clipped from V and 6 bases from J, the junction kept 8 bases outside the gene matches. The CDR3 spells CASEIAGGEDTQYF. For the CDR3, the DNA is TGTGCCAGCGAGATAGCGGGGGGTGAGGATACGCAGTATTTT.

The chain carries TRBV11-1 and TRBJ2-3; 7 positions match TRBD2. CDR1 and CDR2 (germline): SGHAT, FQDESV (reference sequence). Trimming took 3 bases from V and 0 from J; bases not matched to a gene: 6. The CDR3 extends over 16 amino acids. CDR3 sequence (DNA): TGTGCCAGCAGCTTCCGGGGGGAGAGTAGCACAGATACGCAGTATTTT. Its translation is CASSFRGESSTDTQYF.

This rearrangement joins TRBV4-2 to TRBJ2-6; 8 bases are shared with TRBD2. V lost 11 bases to trimming and J lost 0 bases; unmatched junction nucleotides: 12. This CDR3 contains 17 residues. Germline values: CDR1 LGHNA, CDR2 YNFKEQ. The CDR3 loop reads CAGGASGGSSGANVLTF. For the CDR3, the DNA is TGTGCCGGAGGGGCAAGCGGGGGAAGCTCTGGGGCCAACGTCCTGACTTTC.

This clone was detected a few times. V is TRBV5-4 and J is TRBJ1-3, with 7 bases aligning to TRBD1. With 3 bases clipped from V and 6 bases from J, the junction kept 12 bases outside the gene matches. The CDR3 has 16 amino acids. Germline CDR1 and CDR2: SGHNT and YYREEE (reference sequence). CDR3 nucleotides: TGTGCCAGCAGCTCCCGGTCAGGGGGGTCCGAAAACACCATATATTTT. The encoded protein is CASSSRSGGSENTIYF.